This T cell receptor (beta chain) came from a study of T-cell memory formation after mild COVID-19. Study observations and caveats: The appearance of some responding clones in pre-infection memory suggested that cross-reactive memory joined. Whether day 37 second-wave clones are SARS-CoV-2-specific was not confirmed.

Germline loops: CDR1 SGHVS, CDR2 FNYEAQ. V lost 5 bases, J lost 0 bases, and 10 bases stayed unmatched. This CDR3 has 17 amino acids. Notes on this clonotype: Its antigen is unidentified.

Using its own MiXCR run on the 5' RACE reads, TCRdb lists one record per CDR3 protein. The data contain about 430,000 distinct CDR3 sequences, under 20% of them singletons. The V call is TRBV7-6, the J call TRBJ2-3; 8 bases are a match to TRBD2. Sequencing was performed on PBMCs or a T cell subset sorted from them (not recorded which). The receptor was derived from a man between 18 and 29 years old who had mild COVID-19 (a few samples of this study predate the infection). Cell type and time point are not known. CDR3: CASSQKIAGFSTDTQYF. In DNA form, the CDR3 reads TGTGCCAGCAGCCAAAAAATAGCGGGGTTCAGCACAGATACGCAGTATTTT.